This T cell receptor (beta chain) was sequenced in a study of cytomegalovirus exposure and HLA in healthy donors. Primers for the PCR totalled 60 Vbeta and 13 Jbeta. Libraries were prepared by immunoSEQ multiplex PCR; TCRdb keeps only in-frame clonotypes and omits some of them. The sample carries 130,000 or so clones, roughly four fifths recorded once. Trimming shortened V by 0 bases and J by 4 bases, and 5 bases separated the two germline ends. The CDR3 spans 13 residues. Germline V gives CDR1 LGHNA, CDR2 YNFKEQ. Material: PBMCs. This sequence was found in a female donor in good health and CMV-seronegative. This sequence joins TRBV4-2 and TRBJ2-3; unclear D gene. CDR3 region: CASSQDRSDTQYF. As DNA, the CDR3 is TGTGCCAGCAGCCAAGATCGTTCAGATACGCAGTATTTT.